Listed below are T cell receptor beta chains from one sample, sequenced in a study of post-analysis software for immune sequencing data. MiXCR was run by TCRdb on the PCR reads, yielding one entry per CDR3 protein. This repertoire shows more than 500,000 distinct CDR3 sequences, less than 40% found once; its top ten account for around 6%. The sample consisted of blood. These receptors came from a girl under 18 with multiple sclerosis. The CDR3 runs from the conserved cysteine through the conserved F or W. D genes are given only for firm matches. Clone sizes are given selectively: once, few, many, or a class where the clone is expanded.

j_gene	abundance	d_gene	v_gene	CDR3aa	CDR3nt
TRBJ1-5	.	.	TRBV2	CASKAGTLSNQPQHF	TGTGCCAGCAAGGCAGGGACACTCAGCAATCAGCCCCAGCATTTT
TRBJ1-1	.	.	TRBV20-1	CSTSFGGLLGAFF	TGCAGTACCTCCTTTGGCGGGCTGTTGGGGGCTTTCTTT
TRBJ2-3	.	TRBD2	TRBV3-1	CASSPSSGSTDTQYF	TGTGCCAGCAGCCCATCTAGCGGCAGCACAGATACGCAGTATTTT
TRBJ2-6	once	.	TRBV7-2	CASSLDSGGRPSGANVLTF	TGTGCCAGCAGCTTAGATTCTGGGGGAAGACCCTCTGGGGCCAACGTCCTGACTTTC
TRBJ2-3	.	.	TRBV7-9	CASSLEGHPTLTDTQYF	TGTGCCAGCAGTCTAGAGGGGCATCCCACCCTCACAGATACGCAGTATTTT
TRBJ1-1	.	.	TRBV6-4	CASSDSWGSAEAFF	TGTGCCAGCAGTGACTCATGGGGGAGCGCTGAAGCTTTCTTT
TRBJ2-1	many	TRBD1	TRBV2	CASTPDRGLSYNEQFF	TGTGCCAGCACCCCGGACAGGGGCCTTTCCTACAATGAGCAGTTCTTC
TRBJ2-5	.	TRBD1	TRBV18	CASSAGSGQQGTQYF	TGTGCCAGCTCAGCTGGGTCGGGACAGCAAGGGACCCAGTACTTC
TRBJ2-5	.	.	TRBV20-1	CSGAGGAQETQYF	TGCAGTGGAGCAGGGGGGGCCCAAGAGACCCAGTACTTC
TRBJ1-2	.	TRBD1	TRBV20-1	CSALGQGYGYTF	TGCAGTGCCCTCGGACAGGGCTATGGCTACACCTTC
TRBJ1-5	few	.	TRBV25-1	CASSGTDSNQPQHF	TGTGCCAGCAGTGGGACGGATAGCAATCAGCCCCAGCATTTT
TRBJ1-6	few	TRBD1	TRBV4-2	CASSQVAGGLGIQLVNSPLHF	TGTGCCAGCAGCCAAGTCGCAGGGGGATTAGGGATCCAGCTCGTAAATTCACCCCTCCACTTT
TRBJ2-5	few	.	TRBV20-1	CSARDWRGTQETQYF	TGCAGTGCTAGAGATTGGCGAGGGACTCAAGAGACCCAGTACTTC
TRBJ1-4	.	TRBD1	TRBV4-2	CASSQDGGQRGLGEKLFF	TGTGCCAGCAGCCAAGATGGGGGACAGAGGGGCCTGGGTGAAAAACTGTTTTTT
TRBJ2-7	few	.	TRBV4-2	CASSQGYEGYEQYF	TGTGCCAGCAGCCAAGGTTACGAGGGCTACGAGCAGTACTTC
TRBJ2-3	.	.	TRBV7-3	CASSSSGHGTDTQYF	TGTGCCAGCAGCTCATCGGGACACGGCACAGATACGCAGTATTTT
TRBJ1-6	.	.	TRBV12-3/TRBV12-4	CASSPTDSYNSPLHF	TGTGCCAGCAGTCCGACGGACAGCTATAATTCACCCCTCCACTTT
TRBJ2-1	few	.	TRBV5-1	CASSLDIYNEQFF	TGCGCCAGCAGCTTGGATATATACAATGAGCAGTTCTTC
TRBJ1-1	.	.	TRBV2	CASSDPYSAGENTEAFF	TGTGCCAGCAGTGATCCCTATTCGGCCGGGGAGAACACTGAAGCTTTCTTT
TRBJ2-3	few	.	TRBV20-1	CSASRVTDTQYF	TGCAGTGCTAGCCGTGTCACAGATACGCAGTATTTT
TRBJ2-6	few	.	TRBV5-1	CASREGLLLSSGANVLTF	TGCGCCAGCAGGGAGGGACTCCTCCTCTCCTCTGGGGCCAACGTCCTGACTTTC
TRBJ2-7	few	TRBD1	TRBV12-3/TRBV12-4	CASSFMDRESYEQYF	TGTGCCAGCAGTTTTATGGACAGGGAGTCCTACGAGCAGTACTTC
TRBJ1-2	.	.	TRBV6-2/TRBV6-3	CASSYFDPSYGYTF	TGTGCCAGCAGTTATTTCGATCCGAGCTATGGCTACACCTTC
TRBJ1-6	.	TRBD1	TRBV14	CASSQDIWDRGQSPLHF	TGTGCCAGCAGCCAAGATATTTGGGACAGGGGTCAGTCACCCCTCCACTTT
TRBJ2-5	many	TRBD2	TRBV5-6	CASSQSGLAGYAGSQETQYF	TGTGCCAGCAGCCAGTCCGGACTAGCGGGGTATGCGGGCTCACAAGAGACCCAGTACTTC
TRBJ2-3	few	TRBD1	TRBV9	CASSPRYRGTDTQYF	TGTGCCAGCAGCCCCAGGTACAGGGGTACAGATACGCAGTATTTT
TRBJ2-1	.	TRBD1	TRBV7-9	CASSSIRPGQGYNEQFF	TGTGCCAGCAGCTCTATACGCCCGGGACAGGGGTACAATGAGCAGTTCTTC
TRBJ2-1	few	.	TRBV7-6	CASRLYNEQFF	TGTGCCAGCAGACTCTACAATGAGCAGTTCTTC
TRBJ2-1	.	.	TRBV5-1	CASSLLGGNYNEQFF	TGCGCCAGCAGCTTGCTCGGGGGAAATTACAATGAGCAGTTCTTC
TRBJ2-3	many	.	TRBV12-3/TRBV12-4	CASSLWGDTQYF	TGTGCCAGCAGCTTGTGGGGGGATACGCAGTATTTT
TRBJ1-2	few	.	TRBV29-1	CSVVTYGLTRGGYTF	TGCAGCGTTGTGACCTATGGACTCACGAGGGGCGGCTACACCTTC
TRBJ2-7	.	TRBD2	TRBV11-1	CASSLGAGESEQYF	TGTGCCAGCAGCTTGGGAGCGGGGGAAAGCGAGCAGTACTTC
TRBJ2-5	.	TRBD2	TRBV6-1	CASSEARDYGETQYF	TGTGCCAGCAGTGAAGCAAGGGACTATGGCGAGACCCAGTACTTC
TRBJ2-3	.	TRBD2	TRBV20-1	CSPGAGGHTDTQYF	TGCAGCCCTGGAGCGGGGGGGCACACAGATACGCAGTATTTT
TRBJ1-1	.	TRBD1	TRBV2	CASRGQGRGLTEAFF	TGTGCCAGCAGGGGACAGGGCCGGGGGTTGACTGAAGCTTTCTTT
TRBJ2-5	few	.	TRBV20-1	CSASSGAQETQYF	TGCAGTGCCTCTAGTGGGGCCCAAGAGACCCAGTACTTC
TRBJ2-5	few	TRBD1	TRBV2	CASSEAPKTGYGEQYF	TGTGCCAGCAGTGAAGCGCCAAAGACAGGGTATGGGGAGCAGTACTTC
TRBJ1-1	few	.	TRBV6-5	CASGIPGVGTEAFF	TGTGCCAGCGGGATTCCAGGGGTGGGCACTGAAGCTTTCTTT
TRBJ2-5	.	.	TRBV6-5	CASKLGQQETQYF	TGTGCCAGCAAACTCGGACAGCAAGAGACCCAGTACTTC
TRBJ2-3	few	TRBD1	TRBV27	CASSFLDRVKDTQYF	TGTGCCAGCAGTTTCCTGGACAGGGTTAAAGATACGCAGTATTTT
TRBJ1-4	.	TRBD1	TRBV4-1	CASSPTGATNEKLFF	TGCGCCAGCAGCCCGACAGGGGCAACTAATGAAAAACTGTTTTTT
TRBJ2-5	.	.	TRBV11-2	CASSLGRGGLGETQYF	TGTGCCAGCAGCTTAGGACGCGGGGGCCTAGGGGAGACCCAGTACTTC
TRBJ1-5	few	.	TRBV20-1	CSAAGQPQHF	TGCAGTGCCGCCGGTCAGCCCCAGCATTTT
TRBJ2-7	.	.	TRBV19	CASSKGGSYEQYF	TGTGCCAGTAGTAAGGGGGGTTCCTACGAGCAGTACTTC
TRBJ1-1	.	.	TRBV4-1	CASSRVGNTEAFF	TGCGCCAGCAGCCGAGTAGGGAACACTGAAGCTTTCTTT
TRBJ2-1	few	TRBD2	TRBV27	CASSFLGLAAENEQFF	TGTGCCAGCAGTTTCTTGGGACTAGCGGCTGAAAATGAGCAGTTCTTC
TRBJ2-7	.	.	TRBV5-4	CASSSSPGAPYEQYF	TGTGCCAGCAGCTCCTCCCCGGGAGCCCCCTACGAGCAGTACTTC
TRBJ2-1	few	.	TRBV7-9	CASSSPLVYHEQFF	TGTGCCAGCAGCTCCCCACTAGTTTACCATGAGCAGTTCTTC
TRBJ2-1	few	.	TRBV11-3	CASSLGDIYNEQFF	TGTGCCAGCAGCTTAGGGGACATATACAATGAGCAGTTCTTC
TRBJ2-7	many	.	TRBV5-1	CASGTGTTYEQYF	TGCGCCTCAGGGACCGGGACAACCTACGAGCAGTACTTC
TRBJ2-5	few	.	TRBV6-6	CASSSRSAQETQYF	TGTGCCAGCAGTTCGAGGTCAGCGCAAGAGACCCAGTACTTC
TRBJ2-5	few	.	TRBV7-3	CASSLKPDGQETQYF	TGTGCCAGCAGCTTAAAACCCGACGGGCAAGAGACCCAGTACTTC
TRBJ2-3	.	TRBD1	TRBV24-1	CATSRQGYTQYF	TGTGCCACCAGCCGACAGGGCTATACGCAGTATTTT
TRBJ2-1	.	TRBD1	TRBV27	CASSSGTGGSDEQFF	TGTGCCAGCAGTTCTGGGACAGGGGGCAGCGATGAGCAGTTCTTC
TRBJ2-2	once	.	TRBV12-3/TRBV12-4	CASSLATWTDVTGELFF	TGTGCCAGCAGTTTAGCGACATGGACCGACGTTACCGGGGAGCTGTTTTTT
TRBJ2-3	.	.	TRBV20-1	CSAPPPGTDTQYF	TGCAGTGCCCCTCCCCCAGGGACAGATACGCAGTATTTT
TRBJ2-5	.	.	TRBV20-1	CSAGLFGGNGETQYF	TGCAGTGCTGGGCTTTTCGGGGGAAACGGAGAGACCCAGTACTTC
TRBJ2-1	.	.	TRBV5-5	CASSHKPGNGYNEQFF	TGTGCCAGCAGCCATAAGCCGGGAAATGGCTACAATGAGCAGTTCTTC
TRBJ2-7	.	.	TRBV7-9	CASSPQGGDFLLPYEQYF	TGTGCCAGCAGCCCGCAGGGGGGGGACTTCTTACTACCCTACGAGCAGTACTTC